These 8 T cell receptor beta chains originate from one sample sequenced in a study of cytomegalovirus exposure and HLA in healthy donors. The PCR used 60 Vbeta and 13 Jbeta primers. Sequenced by immunoSEQ multiplex PCR; TCRdb stores in-frame clones only, minus some. The sample shows 150,000 or so clones, roughly 80% of them seen only once. The specimen sequenced was PBMCs. The receptors stem from a woman between 18 and 30 years old in good health and CMV-seronegative.

This clone has a handful of counts. The chain couples TRBV7-2 to TRBJ2-7; D is unclear. CDR1 and CDR2 from the germline V gene are SGHTA and FQGNSA. The length of the CDR3 is 17 residues. Trimming stripped 2 bases from V and 3 bases from J, with 20 bases between. The CDR3 coding sequence is TGTGCCAGCAGCTTATTTCCGCGCAGTGGGCTCAACTACGAGCAGTACTTC. Translation: CASSLFPRSGLNYEQYF.

V is TRBV5-6 and J is TRBJ2-1, with 12 bases identical to TRBD2. The V segment lost 4 bases and the J segment 8 bases; nucleotides outside the gene matches: 10. Germline V lookup: CDR1 SGHDT, CDR2 YYEEEE. This CDR3 comprises 16 residues. This CDR3 reads CASSRRRLAGDHEQFF. The CDR3 nucleotides read TGTGCCAGCAGCCGACGCAGACTAGCGGGAGACCATGAGCAGTTCTTC.

This chain connects TRBV4-1 to TRBJ2-5, with 7 bases aligning to TRBD2. The germline V gene has CDR1 MGHRA and CDR2 YSYEKL. Trimming cost V 3 bases and J 1 base; bases outside gene matches: 5. The CDR3 has 15 residues. This CDR3 is CASSHQLATQETQYF. The DNA of the CDR3 is TGCGCCAGCAGCCATCAACTAGCGACCCAAGAGACCCAGTACTTC.

This clone occurred many times. The gene calls are TRBV2 and TRBJ1-5; D unclear. CDR1 SNHLY and CDR2 FYNNEI come from the germline V gene. The CDR3 covers 15 residues. Trimming pared 6 bases from V and 1 base from J, leaving 13 bases between. CDR3 in DNA: TGTGCCAGCAGCCCGGGAGTCTCCAGCAATCAGCCCCAGCATTTT. This translates into CASSPGVSSNQPQHF.

The chain carries TRBV5-4 and TRBJ2-3; 7 nucleotides agree with TRBD2. Trimming at V came to 0 bases and at J to 2 bases, leaving 6 bases not matched to a gene. The CDR3 extends over 16 amino acids. Per germline, CDR1 SGHNT and CDR2 YYREEE (reference sequence). This CDR3 reads CASSLDRTRTTDTQYF. The CDR3 DNA sequence: TGTGCCAGCAGCTTGGATAGGACTAGGACCACAGATACGCAGTATTTT.

This rearrangement joins TRBV25-1 to TRBJ2-5, with D perhaps matching TRBD2 (5 bases). The J call is uncertain, as TRBJ2-7 better fits the DNA end. CDR1 MGHDK and CDR2 SYGVNS come from the germline V gene. The CDR3 contains 15 residues. CDR3 in DNA: TGTGCCAGCAGTCACACCTGGACGACTACTTACGAGCAGTACTTC. Its protein product is CASSHTWTTTYEQYF.

This clone turned up a few times. The chain employs TRBV9 and TRBJ1-1; 7 bases line up with TRBD1. The length of the CDR3 is 14 residues. V was pared by 2 bases and J by 1 base, with 2 bases of the junction left unmatched. Germline-derived CDR1 and CDR2 are SGDLS and YYNGEE. The CDR3 DNA is TGTGCCAGCAGCGTCGGGGACAGGAACACTGAAGCTTTCTTT. Its protein product is CASSVGDRNTEAFF.

The gene calls are TRBV28 and TRBJ2-1; TRBD2 aligns across 12 bases. This CDR3 is 16 amino acids long. The germline V gene has CDR1 MDHEN and CDR2 SYDVKM. The J segment lost 4 bases and the V segment lost 6 bases, leaving 7 bases of the junction unmatched. For the CDR3, the DNA is TGTGCCAGCAGCCCGACCCTAGCGGGAGGGTACAATGAGCAGTTCTTC. Its protein product is CASSPTLAGGYNEQFF.